Presented here are 13 T cell receptor beta chains from one specimen sequenced in a study of T-cell reconstitution after alpha-beta-depleted transplantation in children (dated by TCRdb to the mid-2010s). Receptor amplification or capture employed PCR. Sequencing instrument: Illumina HiSeq 2500. TCR libraries were prepared with molecular barcoding, using unique molecular identifiers to normalize TCRbeta repertoire quantification. The public reads were quality trimmed at Q25 with fastp and then assembled into clones with MiXCR by TCRdb, keeping productive beta chains. Here each entry gathers all rows of one CDR3 protein and keeps the most common genes and DNA. In all, the sample holds approximately 500,000 distinct CDR3 sequences, and 8% to 11% of those were seen once. About 2% of the sample comes from the top ten. Reading the label with the study, this specimen's treatment or condition is: allogeneic hematopoietic cell transplantation with graft depleted of TCRalphabeta T cells and CD19 B cells.

Sequencing was performed on PBMCs, taken before TCRalphabeta/CD19-depleted stem cell transplant. These receptors came from a child aged 2-15 years with inherited bone marrow failure, due to receive a stem cell transplant.

This clonotype was counted ten times or more. The gene calls are TRBV10-3 and TRBJ2-7; TRBD1 matches at 11 bases. Germline V CDR1 and CDR2: ENHRY, SYGVKD. V shed 0 bases and J 2 bases; nucleotides not matched to a gene: 3. This CDR3 has 16 residues. CDR3 DNA sequence: TGTGCCATCAGTGAGTCCCGGGACAGGGGGGCCTACGAGCAGTACTTC. It is translated as CAISESRDRGAYEQYF.

The chain combines TRBV7-9 with TRBJ1-1, with D possibly TRBD1 on 5 matching bases. V lost 5 bases, J lost 1 base, and 11 bases lay in between. Germline values: CDR1 SEHNR, CDR2 FQNEAQ (reference sequence). The CDR3 totals 14 residues. The DNA for the CDR3 is TGTGCCAGCAGCGGGACTCAGCGGAACACTGAAGCTTTCTTT. The encoded protein is CASSGTQRNTEAFF.

V usage is TRBV5-4 and J usage is TRBJ2-1; 7 bases are a match to TRBD1. The CDR3 is 16 amino acids. The germline V gene encodes CDR1 SGHNT and CDR2 YYREEE (reference sequence). J lost 3 bases, V lost 3 bases, and 9 bases had no gene match. Written as DNA, the CDR3 is TGTGCCAGCAGCTCGGGACAGAGGGGCTACTACAATGAGCAGTTCTTC. This sequence encodes CASSSGQRGYYNEQFF.

This clonotype was recorded at least ten times. The rearrangement links TRBV13 to TRBJ2-7, with no clear D. CDR1 and CDR2 from the germline V gene are PRHDT and FYEKMQ (reference sequence). V gave up 5 bases and J gave up 0 bases, with 11 bases separating them. CDR3 size: 14 residues. CDR3 protein: CASSQLHSSYEQYF. The DNA of the CDR3 is TGTGCCAGCAGCCAACTCCATAGCTCCTACGAGCAGTACTTC.

This clonotype has ten or more counts. The genes are TRBV4-3 and TRBJ2-3; 8 bases agree with TRBD1. The V segment lost 4 bases and the J segment 2 bases; nucleotides outside the gene matches: 5. The germline CDR1 and CDR2 sequences are LGHNA and YSLEER. This CDR3 is 15 amino acids long. CDR3: CASSPRDRLTDTQYF. The CDR3, as DNA: TGCGCCAGCAGCCCCCGGGACAGGCTCACAGATACGCAGTATTTT.

The chain carries TRBV19 and TRBJ2-3, with a tentative D call TRBD2 (5 bases). V was shortened by 1 base and J by 0 bases, with 5 bases between the two germline ends. CDR1 and CDR2 from the germline V gene are LNHDA and SQIVND (reference sequence). CDR3 length equals 14 residues. CDR3 sequence reads: CASSIAGSTDTQYF. CDR3 in DNA: TGTGCCAGTAGTATAGCGGGAAGCACAGATACGCAGTATTTT.

The table lists this clonotype with many counts. The chain employs TRBV9 and TRBJ2-1; tentatively, D is TRBD2 (6 bases). V was trimmed by 7 bases and J by 2 bases, leaving 10 bases between them. This CDR3 spans 13 amino acids. Germline V lookup: CDR1 SGDLS, CDR2 YYNGEE. The CDR3 region is CASARETYNEQFF. The CDR3 coding sequence is TGTGCCAGCGCGCGGGAAACCTACAATGAGCAGTTCTTC.

The chain is built from TRBV20-1 and TRBJ2-1; TRBD2 agrees at 11 bases. V dropped 3 bases and J dropped 2; count of bases not matched to a gene: 12. CDR1 and CDR2 from the germline V gene are DFQATT and SNEGSKA (reference sequence). The CDR3 is made up of 18 amino acids. The CDR3 bases are TGCAGTGCTAGGTATCGGACTAGCGGGCCCCCTGCCTACAATGAGCAGTTCTTC. Encoded protein: CSARYRTSGPPAYNEQFF.

Comments on this clonotype: This could be a read error, since a much larger clone is one nucleotide away. The chain recombines TRBV12-3 or TRBV12-4 with TRBJ2-7; D gene unclear. V lost 2 bases to trimming and J lost 7 bases, with 9 bases between them. This CDR3 comprises 12 residues. This chain's CDR3 is CASSLWYWEQYF. CDR3 in DNA: TGTGCCAGCAGTTTATGGTACTGGGAGCAGTACTTC.

This clonotype was counted ten times or more. This rearrangement joins TRBV29-1 to TRBJ1-1; 8 nucleotides agree with TRBD1. CDR3 size: 17 residues. Trimming at V came to 7 bases and at J to 0 bases, leaving 16 bases not matched to a gene. Per the germline V gene, CDR1 is SQVTM and CDR2 is ANQGSEA. The CDR3 region is CSARRVTGVMMNTEAFF. CDR3 nucleotides: TGCAGCGCTAGGAGGGTGACAGGGGTCATGATGAACACTGAAGCTTTCTTT.

This clonotype was detected many times. The chain has TRBV19 and TRBJ2-5; D is unclear. The CDR3 spans 13 residues. Trimming removed 6 bases at V and 5 bases at J, with 13 bases between. From germline, CDR1 is LNHDA and CDR2 SQIVND (reference sequence). The CDR3 bases are TGTGCCAGTAGCGGGTGGAGTAGTGAGACCCAGTACTTC. It is translated as CASSGWSSETQYF.

This clonotype was counted between two and nine times. The chain carries TRBV12-3 or TRBV12-4 and TRBJ2-7; 7 positions match TRBD1. The CDR3 length is 13 residues. V lost 4 bases and J lost 3; bases outside the gene matches: 3. The CDR3, as DNA: TGTGCCAGCAGTTATAACAGGGGCTACGAGCAGTACTTC. This gives the protein CASSYNRGYEQYF.

This clonotype came up a few times. This rearrangement joins TRBV5-1 to TRBJ1-1; the D gene is possibly TRBD1 (6 bases). The germline CDR1 and CDR2 sequences are SGHRS and YFSETQ. V lost 5 bases, J lost 1 base, and 12 bases lay in between. This CDR3 contains 14 residues. As DNA, the CDR3 is TGCGCCAGCAGACAGGGCCCCGCGAACACTGAAGCTTTCTTT. It translates to CASRQGPANTEAFF.